This T cell receptor (beta chain) was captured by sequencing in a study of control samples from healthy donors and cancer patients (dated by TCRdb to 2018 to 2021). Concerning this clone itself: The specificity of this receptor is unknown. No much larger clone exists at a distance of one base, and base qualities are not known.

Per the germline V gene, SGHRS is the CDR1 and YFSETQ is the CDR2. The CDR3 measures 18 amino acids from cysteine to phenylalanine. The read is trimmed to its CDR3 DNA, 54 bases read in frame from base 1. V is cut back by 2 bases and J by 5 bases, with 10 bases in the junction unmatched. The method behind the library was the immunoSEQ multiplex PCR assay. The table comes from immuneACCESS by way of TCRdb, which keeps in-frame sequences with V and J called. Part of the clones is missing from these tables; in studies checked, under half for an unresolved V gene and the rest for unknown reasons. This sample lists roughly 200,000 clones; over 80% were detected once. The biggest ten clones account for roughly 1.5% of the sample.

The chain was built from TRBV5-1 and TRBJ2-3, and 14 junction bases match TRBD2. The clonotype was recovered from a man younger than 35 in good health. Sequenced input: blood. The CDR3 region: CASSLGLAGGPARDTQYF. The nucleotides are TGCGCCAGCAGCTTAGGACTAGCGGGGGGCCCAGCGAGAGATACGCAGTATTTT.